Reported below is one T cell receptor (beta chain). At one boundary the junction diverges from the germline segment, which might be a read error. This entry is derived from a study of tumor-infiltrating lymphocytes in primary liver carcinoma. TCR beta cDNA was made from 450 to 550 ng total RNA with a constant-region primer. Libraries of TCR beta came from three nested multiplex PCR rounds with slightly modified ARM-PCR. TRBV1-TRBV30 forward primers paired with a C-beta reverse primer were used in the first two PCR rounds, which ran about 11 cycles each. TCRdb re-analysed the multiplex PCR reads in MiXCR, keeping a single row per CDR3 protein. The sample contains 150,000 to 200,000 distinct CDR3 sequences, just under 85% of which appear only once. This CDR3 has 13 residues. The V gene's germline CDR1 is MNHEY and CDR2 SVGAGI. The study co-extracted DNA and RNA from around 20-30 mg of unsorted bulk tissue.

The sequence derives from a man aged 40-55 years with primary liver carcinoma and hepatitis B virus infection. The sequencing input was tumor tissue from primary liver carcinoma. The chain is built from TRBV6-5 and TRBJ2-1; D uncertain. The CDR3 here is CGSSYAVINEQFF. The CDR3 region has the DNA TGTGGCAGCAGTTACGCCGTAATAAATGAGCAGTTCTTC.